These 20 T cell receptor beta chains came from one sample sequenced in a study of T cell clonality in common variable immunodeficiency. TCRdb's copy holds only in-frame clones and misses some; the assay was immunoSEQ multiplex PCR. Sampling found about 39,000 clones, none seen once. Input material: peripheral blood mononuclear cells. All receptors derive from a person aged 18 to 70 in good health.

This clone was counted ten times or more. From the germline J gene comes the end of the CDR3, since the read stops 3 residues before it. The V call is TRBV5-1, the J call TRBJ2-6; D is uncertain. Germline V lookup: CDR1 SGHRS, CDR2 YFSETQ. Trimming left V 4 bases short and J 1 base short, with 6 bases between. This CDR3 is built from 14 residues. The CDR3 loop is CASSPPSGANVLTF. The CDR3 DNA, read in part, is TGCGCCAGCAGCCCTCCTTCTGGGGCCAACGTC.

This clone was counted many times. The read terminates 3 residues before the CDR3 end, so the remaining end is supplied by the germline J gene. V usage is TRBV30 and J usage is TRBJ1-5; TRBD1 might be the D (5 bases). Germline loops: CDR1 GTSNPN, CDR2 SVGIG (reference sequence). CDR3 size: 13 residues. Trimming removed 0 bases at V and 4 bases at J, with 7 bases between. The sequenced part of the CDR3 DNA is TGTGCCTGGAGTGTGGGGCTTAATCAGCCC. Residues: CAWSVGLNQP. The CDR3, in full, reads CAWSVGLNQPQHF.

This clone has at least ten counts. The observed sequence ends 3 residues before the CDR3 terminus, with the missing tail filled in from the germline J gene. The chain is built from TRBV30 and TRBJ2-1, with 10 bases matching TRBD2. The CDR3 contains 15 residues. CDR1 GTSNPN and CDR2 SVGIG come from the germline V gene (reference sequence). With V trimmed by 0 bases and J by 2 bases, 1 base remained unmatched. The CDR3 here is CAWSVLAGAYNEQFF. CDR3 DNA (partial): TGTGCCTGGAGTGTCCTAGCGGGAGCCTACAATGAG.

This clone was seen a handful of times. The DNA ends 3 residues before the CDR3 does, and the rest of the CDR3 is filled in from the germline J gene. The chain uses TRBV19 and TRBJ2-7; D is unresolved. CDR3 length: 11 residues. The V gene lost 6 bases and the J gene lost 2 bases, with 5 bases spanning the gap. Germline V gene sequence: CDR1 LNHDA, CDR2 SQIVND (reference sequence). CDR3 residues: CASRSAYEQYF. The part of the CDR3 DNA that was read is TGTGCCAGTAGGTCGGCCTACGAG.

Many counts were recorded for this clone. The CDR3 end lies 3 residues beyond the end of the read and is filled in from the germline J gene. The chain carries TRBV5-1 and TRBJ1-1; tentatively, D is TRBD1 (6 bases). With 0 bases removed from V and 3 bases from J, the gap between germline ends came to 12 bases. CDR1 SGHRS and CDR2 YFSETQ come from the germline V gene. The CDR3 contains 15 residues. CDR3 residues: CASSLEGVRDTEAFF. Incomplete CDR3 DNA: TGCGCCAGCAGCTTGGAGGGGGTTAGGGACACTGAA.

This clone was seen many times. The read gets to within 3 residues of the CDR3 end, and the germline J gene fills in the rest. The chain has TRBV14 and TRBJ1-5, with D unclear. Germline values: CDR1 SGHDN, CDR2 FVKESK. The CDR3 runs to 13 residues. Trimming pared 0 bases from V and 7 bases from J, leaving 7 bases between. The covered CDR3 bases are TGTGCCAGCAGCCAAGACCTAGGACAGCCC. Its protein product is CASSQDLGQP. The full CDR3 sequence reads CASSQDLGQPQHF.

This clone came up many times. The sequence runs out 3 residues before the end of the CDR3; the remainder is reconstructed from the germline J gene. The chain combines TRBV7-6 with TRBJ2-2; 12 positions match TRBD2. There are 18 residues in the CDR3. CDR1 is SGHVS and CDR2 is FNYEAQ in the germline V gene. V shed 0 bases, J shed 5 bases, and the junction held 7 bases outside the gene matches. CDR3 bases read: TGTGCCAGCAGCTTAGCCGTTGGGACTAGCGGGTTTACCGGGGAG. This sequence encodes CASSLAVGTSGFTGE. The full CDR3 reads CASSLAVGTSGFTGELFF.

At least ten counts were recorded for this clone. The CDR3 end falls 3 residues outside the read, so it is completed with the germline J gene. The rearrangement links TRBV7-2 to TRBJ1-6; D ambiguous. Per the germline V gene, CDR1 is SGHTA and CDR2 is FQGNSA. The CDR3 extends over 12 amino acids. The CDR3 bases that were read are TGTGCCAGCAGCCTCATAAGGACTTCC. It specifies CASSLIRTS. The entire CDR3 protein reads CASSLIRTSLHF.

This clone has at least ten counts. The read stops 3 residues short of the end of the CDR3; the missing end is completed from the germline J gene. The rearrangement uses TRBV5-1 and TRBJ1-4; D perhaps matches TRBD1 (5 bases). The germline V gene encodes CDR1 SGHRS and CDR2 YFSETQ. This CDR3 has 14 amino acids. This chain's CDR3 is CASSQDGQGSPLFF. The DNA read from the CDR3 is TGCGCCAGCAGCCAGGACGGGCAGGGTTCACCA. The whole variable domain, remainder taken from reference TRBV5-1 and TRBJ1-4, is KAGVTQTPRYLIKTRGQQVTLSCSPISGHRSVSWYQQTPGQGLQFLFEYFSETQRNKGNFPGRFSGRQFSNSRSEMNVSTLELGDSALYLCASSQDGQGSPLFFGSGTQLSVL.

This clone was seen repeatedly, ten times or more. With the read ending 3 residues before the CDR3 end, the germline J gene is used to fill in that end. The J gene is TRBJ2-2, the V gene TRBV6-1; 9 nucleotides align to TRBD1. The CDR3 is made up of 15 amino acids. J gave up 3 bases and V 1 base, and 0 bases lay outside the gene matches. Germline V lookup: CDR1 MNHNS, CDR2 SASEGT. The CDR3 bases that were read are TGTGCCAGCAGTGAAGGGACAGGGGACACCGGGGAG. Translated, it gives CASSEGTGDTGE. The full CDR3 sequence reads CASSEGTGDTGELFF.

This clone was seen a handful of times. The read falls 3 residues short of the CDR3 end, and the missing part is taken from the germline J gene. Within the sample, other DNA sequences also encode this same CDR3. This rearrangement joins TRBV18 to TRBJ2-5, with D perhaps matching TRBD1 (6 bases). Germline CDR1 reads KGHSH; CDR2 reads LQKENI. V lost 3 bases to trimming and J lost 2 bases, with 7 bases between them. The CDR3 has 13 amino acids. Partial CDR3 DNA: TGTGCCAGCTCACCCGACAGGCAAGAGACC. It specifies CASSPDRQET. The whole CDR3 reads CASSPDRQETQYF.

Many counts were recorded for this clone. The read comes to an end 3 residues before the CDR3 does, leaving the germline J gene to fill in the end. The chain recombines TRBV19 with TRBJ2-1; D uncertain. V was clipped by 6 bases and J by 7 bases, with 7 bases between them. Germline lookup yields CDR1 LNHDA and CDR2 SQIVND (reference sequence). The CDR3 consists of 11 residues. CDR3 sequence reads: CASSLRNEQFF. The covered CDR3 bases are TGTGCCAGTAGCCTTCGGAATGAG. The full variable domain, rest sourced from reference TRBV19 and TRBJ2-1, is DGGITQSPKYLFRKEGQNVTLSCEQNLNHDAMYWYRQDPGQGLRLIYYSQIVNDFQKGDIAEGYSVSREKKESFPLTVTSAQKNPTAFYLCASSLRNEQFFGPGTRLTVL.

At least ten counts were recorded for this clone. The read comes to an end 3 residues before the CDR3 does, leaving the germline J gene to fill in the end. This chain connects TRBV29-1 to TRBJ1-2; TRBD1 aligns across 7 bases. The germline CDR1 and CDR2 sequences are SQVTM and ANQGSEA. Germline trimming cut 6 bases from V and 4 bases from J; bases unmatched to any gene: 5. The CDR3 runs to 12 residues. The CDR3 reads CSVLTGTYGYTF. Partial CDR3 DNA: TGCAGCGTACTGACAGGGACCTATGGC.

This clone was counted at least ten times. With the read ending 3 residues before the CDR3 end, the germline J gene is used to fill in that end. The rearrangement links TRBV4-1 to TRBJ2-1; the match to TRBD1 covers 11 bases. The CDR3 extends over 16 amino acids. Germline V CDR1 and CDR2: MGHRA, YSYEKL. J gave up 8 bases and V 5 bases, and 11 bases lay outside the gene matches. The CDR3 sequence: CASSFSGTGGRDEQFF. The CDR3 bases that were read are TGCGCCAGCAGCTTCTCCGGGACAGGGGGGCGGGATGAG.

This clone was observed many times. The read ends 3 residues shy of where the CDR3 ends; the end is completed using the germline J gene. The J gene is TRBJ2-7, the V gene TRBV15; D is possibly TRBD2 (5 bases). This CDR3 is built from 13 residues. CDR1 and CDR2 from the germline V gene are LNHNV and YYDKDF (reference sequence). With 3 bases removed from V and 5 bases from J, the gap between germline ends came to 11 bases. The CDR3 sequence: CATSRWRADEQYF. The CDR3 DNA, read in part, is TGTGCCACCAGCAGGTGGCGGGCCGACGAG.

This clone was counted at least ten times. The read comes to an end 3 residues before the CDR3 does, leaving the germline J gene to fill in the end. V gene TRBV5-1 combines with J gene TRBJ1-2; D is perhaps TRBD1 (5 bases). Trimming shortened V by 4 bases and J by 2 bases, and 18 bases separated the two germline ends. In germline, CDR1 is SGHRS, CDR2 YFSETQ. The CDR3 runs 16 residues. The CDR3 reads CASSLGGGDSNYGYTF. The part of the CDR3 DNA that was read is TGCGCCAGCAGCCTTGGGGGGGGAGACAGCAACTATGGC.

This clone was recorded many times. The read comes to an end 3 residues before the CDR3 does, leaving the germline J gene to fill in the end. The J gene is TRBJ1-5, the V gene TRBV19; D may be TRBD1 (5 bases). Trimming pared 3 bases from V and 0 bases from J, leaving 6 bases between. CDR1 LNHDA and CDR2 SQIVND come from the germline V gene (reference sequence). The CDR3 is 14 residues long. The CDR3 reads CASSIQGSNQPQHF. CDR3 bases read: TGTGCCAGTAGTATTCAGGGTAGCAATCAGCCC.

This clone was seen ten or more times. The CDR3 protein is CASSPSGETQYF. The CDR3 DNA, read in part, is TGTGCCAGCAGCCCCTCGGGAGAGACC. This chain links TRBV7-2 with TRBJ2-5; unclear D gene. The CDR3 end falls 3 residues outside the read, so it is completed with the germline J gene. Trimming cost V 5 bases and J 4 bases, with 8 bases left between them. This CDR3 is 12 amino acids long. From germline, CDR1 is SGHTA and CDR2 FQGNSA.

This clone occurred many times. CDR3 sequence reads: CSARGLAGGSSYNEQFF. The CDR3 DNA, read in part, is TGCAGTGCTAGAGGGCTAGCGGGAGGGAGCTCCTACAATGAG. The gene calls are TRBV20-1 and TRBJ2-1; TRBD2 matches 12 bases. The read ends 3 residues before the CDR3 terminus; that terminus is restored from the germline J gene. The CDR3 length is 17 residues. V was clipped by 1 base and J by 0 bases; unmatched bases: 4. Germline loops: CDR1 DFQATT, CDR2 SNEGSKA (reference sequence).

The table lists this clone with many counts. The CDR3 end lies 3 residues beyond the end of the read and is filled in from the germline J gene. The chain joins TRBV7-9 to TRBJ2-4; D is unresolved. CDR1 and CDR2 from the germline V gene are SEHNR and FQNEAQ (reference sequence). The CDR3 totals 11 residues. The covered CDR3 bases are TGTGCCAGCAGCTTAGGGGCAATT. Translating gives CASSLGAI. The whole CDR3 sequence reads CASSLGAIQYF.